This is a list of T cell receptor beta chains from one sample in a study of T cell repertoires in cytomegalovirus infection. TCRdb redid the calling of the reads with MiXCR, one entry per CDR3 protein. The sample consists of 200,000 or so distinct CDR3 sequences, 15% to 20% of them appearing once. The sequencing sample was made of PBMCs. All receptors derive from a human donor in good health (CMV status not recorded). Some clones in this sample may be carry-over from other donors' samples. CDR3s include the opening cysteine and the closing phenylalanine or tryptophan. The D gene is left open where the match is weak. A clone size is listed for some rows: how often the clone was seen (once, few, many), or a class if it is expanded.

TRBV12-3/TRBV12-4	.	TRBJ1-3	many	CASSFSGKGNTIYF	TGTGCCAGCAGTTTCTCCGGGAAAGGAAACACCATATATTTT
TRBV12-3/TRBV12-4	TRBD1	TRBJ1-5	.	CASSQKGAGNQPQHF	TGTGCCAGCAGTCAAAAGGGGGCAGGGAATCAGCCCCAGCATTTT
TRBV10-1	.	TRBJ1-1	few	CASSEGGSRTEAFF	TGCGCCAGCAGTGAGGGAGGTAGTCGGACTGAAGCTTTCTTT
TRBV5-1	.	TRBJ2-6	.	CASSLNRDGGLSGANVLTF	TGCGCCAGCAGCCTCAACAGGGACGGGGGGCTCTCTGGGGCCAACGTCCTGACTTTC
TRBV7-9	.	TRBJ1-1	few	CASSLGHPEAFF	TGTGCCAGCAGCCTCGGACACCCAGAAGCTTTCTTT
TRBV19	.	TRBJ1-2	many	CASNLWAGDQNYGYTF	TGTGCCAGTAACCTCTGGGCAGGGGATCAGAACTATGGCTACACCTTC
TRBV7-3	.	TRBJ2-5	.	CASSLLRQKETQYF	TGTGCCAGCAGCTTACTTCGACAGAAAGAGACCCAGTACTTC
TRBV6-8	TRBD1	TRBJ1-2	few	CASRLYTGTGKGYTF	TGTGCCAGCAGGCTATACACCGGGACAGGAAAAGGCTACACCTTC
TRBV20-1	TRBD2	TRBJ2-3	few	CSAGTITDTQYF	TGCAGTGCTGGGACTATTACAGATACGCAGTATTTT
TRBV7-8	.	TRBJ2-5	many	CASSFPPGETQYF	TGTGCCAGCAGCTTCCCACCTGGGGAGACCCAGTACTTC
TRBV5-1	.	TRBJ1-1	once	CASSLAGGGTNTEAFF	TGCGCCAGCAGCTTGGCCGGGGGAGGAACGAACACTGAAGCTTTCTTT
TRBV12-3/TRBV12-4	TRBD1	TRBJ1-4	.	CASSALTGGGYEKLFF	TGTGCCAGCAGTGCCTTAACAGGGGGCGGTTATGAAAAACTGTTTTTT
TRBV7-2	.	TRBJ1-6	many	CASSLEPGSGSPLHF	TGTGCCAGCAGCTTAGAGCCGGGTTCGGGTTCACCCCTCCACTTT
TRBV7-4	.	TRBJ2-5	.	CASFGTMLRETQYF	TGTGCCAGCTTTGGCACAATGCTTCGGGAGACCCAGTACTTC
TRBV20-1	.	TRBJ1-1	.	CSATRDNGMNTEAFF	TGCAGTGCTACTCGGGACAACGGCATGAACACTGAAGCTTTCTTT
TRBV20-1	.	TRBJ1-2	many	CSARGGYTF	TGCAGTGCTAGAGGAGGCTACACCTTC
TRBV7-2	.	TRBJ2-7	many	CASSQSTGRNYEQYF	TGTGCCAGCAGCCAATCCACAGGACGGAATTACGAGCAGTACTTC
TRBV13	.	TRBJ2-7	.	CASSLKGGVHYEQYF	TGTGCCAGCAGCTTAAAGGGGGGTGTACATTACGAGCAGTACTTC
TRBV2	TRBD1	TRBJ1-2	few	CASSAGTGHGYTF	TGTGCCAGCAGTGCCGGGACAGGGCACGGCTACACCTTC
TRBV2	TRBD1	TRBJ2-7	.	CASRTRGQGAYEQYF	TGTGCCAGCAGGACACGGGGACAGGGGGCTTACGAGCAGTACTTC
TRBV5-4	.	TRBJ1-5	.	CASSLDPQQPQHF	TGTGCCAGCAGCTTGGACCCACAGCAGCCCCAGCATTTT
TRBV6-1	.	TRBJ2-1	.	CASSEVRLVWNEQFF	TGTGCCAGCAGTGAAGTAAGGCTAGTTTGGAATGAGCAGTTCTTC
TRBV5-1	.	TRBJ1-2	.	CASSQGANYGYTF	TGCGCCAGCAGCCAGGGAGCGAACTATGGCTACACCTTC
TRBV5-1	.	TRBJ2-3	.	CASSLDVYTDTQYF	TGCGCCAGCAGCTTGGATGTGTACACAGATACGCAGTATTTT
TRBV12-3/TRBV12-4	.	TRBJ1-5	few	CASSLTDGRWENQPQHF	TGTGCCAGCAGTTTAACGGACGGCCGCTGGGAGAATCAGCCCCAGCATTTT
TRBV6-6	.	TRBJ1-5	.	CASIGDGSIVQPQHF	TGTGCCAGCATCGGGGACGGGTCAATAGTTCAGCCCCAGCATTTT
TRBV18	.	TRBJ2-7	few	CASSPVRQRLSYEQYF	TGTGCCAGCTCACCAGTAAGACAGCGCCTTTCCTACGAGCAGTACTTC
TRBV2	TRBD2	TRBJ2-2	.	CASNPSGRRGNGELFF	TGTGCCAGCAATCCAAGTGGTCGGCGGGGGAACGGGGAGCTGTTTTTT
TRBV28	.	TRBJ1-6	.	CASSPGEVNSPLHF	TGTGCCAGCAGTCCCGGGGAGGTAAATTCACCCCTCCACTTT
TRBV7-2	TRBD2	TRBJ2-7	many	CASSLAGEGLGGTYEQYF	TGTGCCAGCAGCTTAGCTGGCGAGGGACTAGGGGGAACCTACGAGCAGTACTTC
TRBV7-2	.	TRBJ1-5	many	CASSTGRGRSNQPQHF	TGTGCCAGCAGCACCGGGCGGGGTCGTAGCAATCAGCCCCAGCATTTT
TRBV10-3	.	TRBJ2-1	.	CAISLTVEDEQFF	TGTGCCATCAGCCTGACGGTAGAAGATGAGCAGTTCTTC
TRBV7-6	TRBD2	TRBJ2-2	.	CASSLGTSGSPGELFF	TGTGCCAGCAGCTTAGGGACTAGCGGGAGTCCCGGGGAGCTGTTTTTT
TRBV7-2	TRBD1	TRBJ1-2	many	CASSSSTGGRGYTF	TGTGCCAGCAGCTCTTCGACAGGGGGCAGGGGCTACACCTTC
TRBV27	.	TRBJ2-3	few	CASSLKYFDSTRGGDTQYF	TGTGCCAGCAGTTTAAAGTATTTCGACTCCACCAGAGGAGGAGATACGCAGTATTTT
TRBV5-1	TRBD1	TRBJ2-5	.	CASTNPTGAETQYF	TGCGCCAGCACCAATCCTACAGGGGCGGAGACCCAGTACTTC
TRBV20-1	.	TRBJ2-1	.	CRASGERTNEQFF	TGCAGGGCGAGCGGCGAACGTACTAATGAGCAGTTCTTC
TRBV27	TRBD2	TRBJ2-3	.	CASSLGARGGPRADTQYF	TGTGCCAGCAGTTTGGGGGCGCGCGGGGGGCCGCGCGCAGATACGCAGTATTTT
TRBV7-2	TRBD1	TRBJ1-2	many	CASSLGQGAAYGYTF	TGTGCCAGCAGCTTAGGGCAGGGGGCAGCCTATGGCTACACCTTC
TRBV11-3	.	TRBJ2-7	many	CASSHCRRIADSYEQYF	TGTGCCAGCAGCCACTGTCGCCGGATAGCGGATTCCTACGAGCAGTACTTC
TRBV7-3	TRBD1	TRBJ2-1	.	CASSLVLGQGVPEQFF	TGTGCCAGCAGCTTAGTATTAGGACAGGGAGTCCCTGAGCAGTTCTTC
TRBV7-2	TRBD1	TRBJ2-7	.	CASSLAPGQGFYEQYF	TGTGCCAGCAGCTTAGCGCCGGGACAGGGATTCTACGAGCAGTACTTC
TRBV29-1	TRBD1	TRBJ2-4	.	CSVEAGDRGRNIQYF	TGCAGCGTTGAAGCGGGGGACAGGGGAAGAAACATTCAGTACTTC
TRBV5-1	.	TRBJ2-1	.	CASSLGPSDEQFF	TGCGCCAGCAGCTTGGGGCCTAGCGATGAGCAGTTCTTC
TRBV9	.	TRBJ1-3	many	CASSVANGGSGNTIYF	TGTGCCAGCAGCGTAGCTAATGGGGGATCTGGAAACACCATATATTTT
TRBV27	TRBD1	TRBJ1-2	few	CASSGTGGAGYGYTF	TGTGCCAGCAGTGGGACAGGGGGAGCGGGCTATGGCTACACCTTC
TRBV7-4	TRBD1	TRBJ1-2	few	CASATGTGPLTF	TGTGCCAGCGCGACCGGGACAGGCCCTTTAACCTTC
TRBV11-2	TRBD2	TRBJ2-2	.	CASSIGTSATGELFF	TGTGCCAGCAGCATCGGGACTAGCGCCACCGGGGAGCTGTTTTTT
TRBV27	.	TRBJ1-5	.	CASSLGAGVQPQHF	TGTGCCAGCAGTTTAGGGGCAGGGGTTCAGCCCCAGCATTTT
TRBV28	TRBD1	TRBJ1-4	.	CASSLRQQGSNEKLFF	TGTGCCAGCAGTTTACGGCAACAGGGGTCTAATGAAAAACTGTTTTTT
TRBV7-6	.	TRBJ2-1	many	CASSLANHYNEQFF	TGTGCCAGCAGCTTAGCGAACCACTACAATGAGCAGTTCTTC
TRBV19	.	TRBJ2-1	few	CASCPEPYSYNEQFF	TGTGCCAGTTGTCCCGAGCCCTACTCCTACAATGAGCAGTTCTTC
TRBV10-3	.	TRBJ1-1	many	CAIRGDGDPEAFF	TGTGCCATCAGGGGAGACGGAGATCCTGAAGCTTTCTTT
TRBV6-4	TRBD2	TRBJ2-1	.	CASSSTSGRAAEQFF	TGTGCCAGCAGTTCGACTAGCGGGAGGGCAGCTGAGCAGTTCTTC
TRBV4-2	TRBD1	TRBJ1-4	.	CASSQDARTGVNEKLFF	TGTGCCAGCAGCCAAGACGCCCGGACAGGGGTTAATGAAAAACTGTTTTTT